One and the same sample provided the 9 T cell receptor beta chains below, sequenced in a study of blood T cell repertoires in COVID-19. Produced via immunoSEQ multiplex PCR; TCRdb's table is partial and in-frame only. The data show just over 15,000 clones, more than 85% seen once. The material sequenced was peripheral blood. These receptors all stem from a man in his sixties with acute or convalescent COVID-19.

The chain has TRBV6-5 and TRBJ1-6; D ambiguous. This CDR3 region has 13 residues. Per germline, CDR1 MNHEY and CDR2 SVGAGI. V shed 2 bases and J shed 6 bases, with 5 bases lying between them. For the CDR3, the DNA is TGTGCCAGCAGTTACCAGATTAATTCACCCCTCCACTTT. Its protein product is CASSYQINSPLHF.

The CDR3 nucleotides are TGTGCCAGCAGCCATCAGGGCGCTGGCTACACCTTC. Translation: CASSHQGAGYTF. The rearrangement links TRBV3-1 (or the pseudogene TRBV3-2) to TRBJ1-2; perhaps TRBD1 as D (5 bases). This CDR3 is built from 12 residues. Germline V gives CDR1 LGHDT, CDR2 YNNKEL (reference sequence). With 3 bases removed from V and 7 bases from J, the gap between germline ends came to 9 bases.

The rearrangement joins TRBV19 to TRBJ2-3; D is perhaps TRBD1 (5 bases). V lost 4 bases, J lost 12 bases, and 11 bases lay in between. This CDR3 has 11 amino acids. Germline V gives CDR1 LNHDA, CDR2 SQIVND (reference sequence). The CDR3 protein is CASSTSGHQYF. The CDR3 region has the DNA TGTGCCAGTAGTACCTCAGGGCATCAGTATTTT.

The chain is built from TRBV14 and TRBJ2-1, with 7 bases matching TRBD2. Germline CDR1 is SGHDN and CDR2 is FVKESK. The V segment lost 3 bases and the J segment 0 bases; nucleotides outside the gene matches: 5. The CDR3 consists of 16 residues. The CDR3 loop reads CASSQERDSSYNEQFF. The CDR3 DNA is TGTGCCAGCAGCCAGGAGCGGGATAGCTCCTACAATGAGCAGTTCTTC.

The chain recombines TRBV3-1 (or the pseudogene TRBV3-2) with TRBJ2-1, with TRBD2 as a possible D gene (5 bases). Germline V gives CDR1 LGHDT, CDR2 YNNKEL (reference sequence). This CDR3 region has 14 residues. V lost 2 bases and J 6 bases, leaving 11 bases between the germline ends. The CDR3 nucleotides read TGTGCCAGCAGCCAACCGGGGATAGTCAATGAGCAGTTCTTC. As protein: CASSQPGIVNEQFF.

The chain joins TRBV5-4 to TRBJ2-1, with 12 nucleotides matching TRBD2. Germline V gene lookup returns CDR1 SGHNT and CDR2 YYREEE (reference sequence). The ends lost 0 bases at V and 10 bases at J; junction bases unmatched: 8. This CDR3 region has 16 residues. CDR3 nucleotides: TGTGCCAGCAGCTTGGGGCTAGCGGGAGGGCCAGTGGAGCAGTTCTTC. Translation gives CASSLGLAGGPVEQFF.

The chain recombines TRBV12-3 or TRBV12-4 with TRBJ2-7, with 9 nucleotides matching TRBD1. Trimming removed 4 bases from V and 5 bases from J; junction bases left unmatched: 3. The CDR3 is made up of 13 amino acids. The CDR3 is CASSYGQGNEQYF. The CDR3 DNA reads as TGTGCCAGCAGTTACGGACAGGGGAACGAGCAGTACTTC.

The V gene is TRBV28, the J gene TRBJ2-1, with 11 bases identical to TRBD2. The CDR3 is 15 amino acids. CDR1 is MDHEN and CDR2 is SYDVKM in the germline V gene. The trim removed 10 bases at V and 7 bases at J, leaving 12 bases unmatched. CDR3 in amino acids: CATHSGRAGSNEQFF. In nucleotides, the CDR3 is TGTGCCACCCATAGCGGGAGGGCCGGGTCGAATGAGCAGTTCTTC.

V usage is TRBV5-6 and J usage is TRBJ2-1; D is possibly TRBD2 (5 bases). The CDR3 contains 13 residues. The germline V gene encodes CDR1 SGHDT and CDR2 YYEEEE. Trimming shortened V by 5 bases and J by 5 bases, and 11 bases separated the two germline ends. The CDR3 reads CASSHGMDNEQFF. DNA of the CDR3: TGTGCCAGCAGTCACGGGATGGACAATGAGCAGTTCTTC.